Below, one T cell receptor (beta chain) is given with its context. Its antigen is undetermined. Unrecorded immune exposures were likely, despite nominal health at sampling. This PCR relied on a set of 60 Vbeta primers and 13 Jbeta primers. In the original workflow: In a later analysis, 80 million or so unique TCR beta chains included roughly 11 million shared by two or more donors. TCRdb keeps only in-frame clones here, not all; method: immunoSEQ multiplex PCR. For V, J and clone size, that table is used; D and trimming come from the DNA. The sample contains about 150,000 clones, roughly 79% of which appear only once. The sample is drawn from a study of cytomegalovirus exposure and HLA in healthy donors. Germline assignment: CDR1 SGHVS and CDR2 FNYEAQ. The length of the CDR3 is 15 residues. Whole-study results and caveats: In vitro, a few CMV-associated chains proved specific for CMV antigens.

The sequencing sample was made of PBMCs. This sequence joins TRBV7-6 and TRBJ2-5; D possibly corresponds to TRBD2 (5 bases). The J call may be incorrect, as the DNA end agrees better with TRBJ2-7. The TCR was taken from a man aged 18 to 30 in good health and CMV-seronegative. CDR3 protein: CASREGSASSYEQYF. CDR3 sequence (DNA): TGTGCCAGCAGAGAGGGATCTGCTAGCTCCTACGAGCAGTACTTC.